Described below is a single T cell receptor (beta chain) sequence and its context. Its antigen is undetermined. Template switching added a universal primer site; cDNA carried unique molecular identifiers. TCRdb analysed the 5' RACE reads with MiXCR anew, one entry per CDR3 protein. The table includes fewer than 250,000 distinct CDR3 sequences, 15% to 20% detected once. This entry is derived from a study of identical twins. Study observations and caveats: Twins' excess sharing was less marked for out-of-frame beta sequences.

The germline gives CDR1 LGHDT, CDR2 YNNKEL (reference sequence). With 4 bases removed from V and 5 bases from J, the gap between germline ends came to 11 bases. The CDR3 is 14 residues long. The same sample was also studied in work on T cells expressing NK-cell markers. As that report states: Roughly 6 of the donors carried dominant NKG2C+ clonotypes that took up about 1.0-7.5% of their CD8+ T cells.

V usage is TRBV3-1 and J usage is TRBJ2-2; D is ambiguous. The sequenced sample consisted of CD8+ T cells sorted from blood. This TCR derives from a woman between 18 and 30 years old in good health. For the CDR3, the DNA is TGTGCCAGCAGCCCGTTCGACCTAACCGGGGAGCTGTTTTTT. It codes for CASSPFDLTGELFF.